The source of this T cell receptor beta chain is a study of cytotoxic CD8 clonotypes in ibrutinib-treated CLL. Profiled with immunoSEQ multiplex PCR; TCRdb holds only in-frame clones, not every one. The sample carries about 130,000 clones, roughly 80% recorded once. Trimming took 4 bases from V and 10 from J, leaving 14 bases between them. This CDR3 contains 13 residues. Germline V gene sequence: CDR1 SGHTA, CDR2 FQGTGA. V is TRBV7-3 and J is TRBJ2-1; the D is unclear. The sample in question was PBMCs, obtained after 24 months of ibrutinib treatment. This sequence was found in a human donor with chronic lymphocytic leukemia. The CDR3 loop reads CASSSPNQGEQFF. In DNA form, the CDR3 reads TGTGCCAGCAGCTCCCCCAACCAAGGGGAGCAGTTCTTC.